This TCR beta chain was obtained from a study of T cell responses to AZD1222 COVID-19 vaccine. Data came from immunoSEQ multiplex PCR; TCRdb stores just in-frame clones and leaves some out. Of about 95,000 clones detected, 85% to 90% appear once; the ten largest clones hold roughly 4%. In its sample, this clone was seen once. The germline V and J ends were trimmed by 0 bases and 5 bases, with 10 bases remaining between them. Germline V gives CDR1 MGHRA, CDR2 YSYEKL. The CDR3 loop spans 14 amino acids. The chain recombines TRBV4-1 with TRBJ1-1, with TRBD1 as a possible D gene (6 bases). This material consisted of peripheral blood, taken on day 0 of AZD1222 vaccination. The source is an adult in good health. The CDR3 region is CASSQESRGTEAFF. For the CDR3, the DNA is TGCGCCAGCAGCCAAGAAAGCAGGGGAACTGAAGCTTTCTTT.